This T cell receptor (beta chain) was documented in a study of PD-1 blockade in classical Hodgkin lymphoma. About the study: A 3 mg/kg intravenous dose of nivolumab was received by patients every 2 weeks.

Time point specified: cycle 4 day 1 (C4D1), after less than 7 weeks of nivolumab. Every patient relapsed after autologous stem cell transplantation, and brentuximab vedotin exposure varied. About this clone: Its antigen is undetermined.

TCRdb's table, derived via immunoSEQ multiplex PCR, lists solely in-frame clones and lacks some. Of approximately 100,000 clones listed, 83% are singletons. Study findings and constraints: Possible causes of repertoire differences, disease activity or prior therapy, remain undefined. Some patients started nivolumab under 1 year after ASCT, and they were excluded. Newly diagnosed patients were said to have less baseline TCR diversity than healthy donors did.

The specimen was peripheral blood mononuclear cells (PBMCs), collected before the fourth cycle of nivolumab. The TCR was taken from a human donor with classical Hodgkin lymphoma.

This CDR3 is CASSRLTGGLEQYF. In nucleotides, the CDR3 is TGTGCCAGCAGCCGATTGACGGGAGGTCTCGAGCAGTACTTC. V usage is TRBV7-2 and J usage is TRBJ2-7; 7 bases fit TRBD2. The CDR3 runs 14 residues. Germline CDR1 and CDR2: SGHTA and FQGNSA. V gave up 5 bases and J gave up 6 bases; unmatched junction bases: 10.